This T cell receptor beta chain was observed in a study of blood T cell repertoires in COVID-19. Study information: The samples span acute and convalescent COVID-19 from the United States, Italy and Spain. PBMCs, B-cell-depleted T cells, or T cells were the source of the cDNA or gDNA that made up the material.

In the source study's methods: Estimation of nucleated cell counts relied on the amplification of reference gene primers. Some clones are missing from TCRdb's copy, which holds only in-frame ones; the method was immunoSEQ multiplex PCR. For V, J and clone size, that table is used; D and trimming come from the DNA. Seen here are some 100,000 clones, 90% observed once, and the top ten hold 4% to 6%. The CDR3 covers 16 residues. V gave up 2 bases and J gave up 2 bases, with 15 bases separating them. The germline gives CDR1 MNHNY, CDR2 SVGAGI (reference sequence). The receptor comes from a man aged 50 to 60 with acute or convalescent COVID-19. The V gene is TRBV6-6, the J gene TRBJ1-2; D gene unclear. Sequenced sample: peripheral blood. CDR3 DNA sequence: TGTGCCAGCAGTTACATACCCGTTGGCACCAACTATGGCTACACCTTC. Amino acids: CASSYIPVGTNYGYTF.